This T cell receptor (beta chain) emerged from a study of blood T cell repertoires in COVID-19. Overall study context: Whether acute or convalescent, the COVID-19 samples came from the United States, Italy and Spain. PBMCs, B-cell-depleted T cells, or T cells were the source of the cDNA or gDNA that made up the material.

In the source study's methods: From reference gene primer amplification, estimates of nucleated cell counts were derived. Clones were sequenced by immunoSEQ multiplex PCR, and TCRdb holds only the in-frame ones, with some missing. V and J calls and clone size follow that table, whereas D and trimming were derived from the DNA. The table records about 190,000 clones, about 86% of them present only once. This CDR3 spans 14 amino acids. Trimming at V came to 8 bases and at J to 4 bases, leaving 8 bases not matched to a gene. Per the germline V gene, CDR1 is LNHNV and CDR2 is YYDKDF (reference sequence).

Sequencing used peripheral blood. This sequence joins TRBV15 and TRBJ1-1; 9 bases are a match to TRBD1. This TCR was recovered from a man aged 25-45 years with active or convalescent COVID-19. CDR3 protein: CATAVRQGVTEAFF. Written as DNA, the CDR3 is TGTGCCACCGCTGTACGACAGGGGGTCACTGAAGCTTTCTTT.